This is a list of T cell receptor beta chains from one sample in a study of T and B cells in COVID-19 patients. MiXCR was run by TCRdb on the multiplex PCR reads, yielding one entry per CDR3 protein. The sample records 24,000 or so distinct CDR3 sequences, around a third being singletons. Sequencing used blood. Receptor source: a human donor who had recovered from COVID-19. CDR3s include the opening cysteine and the closing phenylalanine or tryptophan. The order of the fields is V gene, CDR3 length, J gene, clone size, D gene, CDR3 protein, CDR3 DNA. D genes are given only for firm matches. Clone size appears in some rows only: once, few, many, or a class for an expanded clone.

>TRBV10-3|14|TRBJ2-7|few|TRBD2
CAISFLAGTYEQYF
TGTGCCATCAGCTTCCTAGCGGGTACCTACGAGCAGTACTTC
>TRBV20-1|14|TRBJ1-2|few|TRBD1
CSASRDRVGYGYTF
TGCAGTGCTTCCCGGGACAGGGTAGGCTATGGCTACACCTTC
>TRBV4-3|17|TRBJ2-5|few|TRBD2
CASSDFWASGHQETQYF
TGCGCCAGCAGCGATTTCTGGGCTAGCGGGCACCAAGAGACCCAGTACTTC
>TRBV12-3/TRBV12-4|16|TRBJ2-1|few|TRBD1
CASSIYRGQGNNEQFF
TGTGCCAGCAGTATCTACAGGGGGCAAGGGAACAATGAGCAGTTCTTC
>TRBV18|15|TRBJ2-3|few|TRBD1
CAGATLGGGSDTQYF
TGTGCCGGCGCCACTTTAGGGGGCGGATCAGATACGCAGTATTTT
>TRBV5-4|16|TRBJ2-5|NA|TRBD2
CASSLAVAGGGETQYF
TGTGCCAGCAGCTTGGCAGTAGCGGGGGGGGGAGAGACCCAGTACTTC
>TRBV30|11|TRBJ2-1|few|NA
CAWSGNNEQFF
TGTGCCTGGAGCGGAAACAATGAGCAGTTCTTC
>TRBV7-9|14|TRBJ2-2|NA|TRBD2
CASSRGTSAGELFF
TGTGCCAGCAGCCGTGGGACTAGCGCCGGGGAGCTGTTTTTT
>TRBV7-2|15|TRBJ2-7|NA|TRBD2
CASSFFLAGAYEQYF
TGTGCCAGCAGCTTCTTCCTAGCGGGGGCCTACGAGCAGTACTTC
>TRBV24-1|15|TRBJ2-1|NA|NA
CATRGGSDLSNEQFF
TGTGCCACCCGGGGAGGAAGCGACCTCAGCAATGAGCAGTTCTTC
>TRBV11-1|15|TRBJ2-3|NA|TRBD2
CASSPGAGSTDTQYF
TGTGCCAGCAGCCCAGGAGCGGGGAGCACAGATACGCAGTATTTT
>TRBV4-3|15|TRBJ2-2|NA|NA
CASSQGRGNTGELFF
TGCGCCAGCAGCCAAGGGCGAGGGAACACCGGGGAGCTGTTTTTT
>TRBV7-2|15|TRBJ2-1|few|TRBD2
CASSFLAGDYNEQFF
TGTGCCAGCAGCTTTCTAGCGGGGGACTACAATGAGCAGTTCTTC
>TRBV6-5|16|TRBJ2-3|many|NA
CASSYSGRMSTDTQYF
TGTGCCAGCAGTTATAGTGGACGGATGAGCACAGATACGCAGTATTTT
>TRBV30|14|TRBJ1-6|many|NA
CAWLGAGINSPLHF
TGTGCCTGGTTGGGGGCAGGGATTAATTCACCCCTCCACTTT
>TRBV18|16|TRBJ2-3|NA|NA
CASSRLDSSSTDTQYF
TGTGCCAGCTCACGCCTGGACAGCTCTAGCACAGATACGCAGTATTTT
>TRBV20-1|14|TRBJ2-7|NA|NA
CSANSVGSHYEQYF
TGCAGTGCCAATTCGGTAGGGTCCCACTACGAGCAGTACTTC
>TRBV19|13|TRBJ2-5|medium-sized|NA
CASSGGTQETQYF
TGTGCCAGTAGTGGAGGCACCCAAGAGACCCAGTACTTC
>TRBV27|14|TRBJ1-2|NA|NA
CASSFSPVSYGYTF
TGTGCCAGCAGTTTTTCACCAGTGAGCTATGGCTACACCTTC
>TRBV7-6|16|TRBJ1-1|NA|NA
CASSLGTWAGWTEAFF
TGTGCCAGCAGCCTCGGGACATGGGCAGGTTGGACTGAAGCTTTCTTT
>TRBV29-1|12|TRBJ2-7|medium-sized|NA
CSAEGPLYEQYF
TGCAGCGCTGAAGGGCCTTTATACGAGCAGTACTTC
>TRBV7-2|16|TRBJ2-1|few|TRBD2
CASSPTTSARGDEQFF
TGTGCCAGCAGCCCTACGACTAGCGCCCGAGGCGATGAGCAGTTCTTC
>TRBV14|14|TRBJ2-2|NA|NA
CASSLQPGTGELFF
TGTGCCAGCAGCCTGCAGCCTGGGACCGGGGAGCTGTTTTTT
>TRBV20-1|13|TRBJ2-2|NA|NA
CSARPGNTGELFF
TGCAGTGCTAGACCCGGGAACACCGGGGAGCTGTTTTTT
>TRBV13|17|TRBJ2-7|NA|TRBD1
CASSLRDRGKLSYEQYF
TGTGCCAGCAGCTTAAGGGACAGGGGGAAACTCTCCTACGAGCAGTACTTC
>TRBV7-9|13|TRBJ2-7|NA|NA
CASSFRTVYEQYF
TGTGCCAGCAGCTTCCGGACAGTCTACGAGCAGTACTTC
>TRBV19|11|TRBJ2-1|medium-sized|NA
CASSRRLQQFF
TGTGCCAGTAGTAGGCGACTTCAGCAGTTCTTC
>TRBV29-1|14|TRBJ2-3|medium-sized|NA
CSVDDTYDTDTQYF
TGCAGCGTTGACGACACCTACGACACAGATACGCAGTATTTT
>TRBV14|20|TRBJ2-1|NA|NA
CASSQWETWGFWGSYNEQFF
TGTGCCAGCAGCCAATGGGAGACTTGGGGGTTTTGGGGCTCCTACAATGAGCAGTTCTTC
>TRBV6-5|15|TRBJ1-6|NA|NA
CASSKAAQGKSPLHF
TGTGCCAGCAGCAAGGCGGCACAGGGTAAATCACCCCTCCACTTT
>TRBV13|16|TRBJ1-3|NA|NA
CASSLAGVGAGNTIYF
TGTGCCAGCAGCTTAGCCGGAGTGGGGGCCGGAAACACCATATATTTT
>TRBV24-1|15|TRBJ1-1|NA|TRBD1
CATSDGQELNTEAFF
TGTGCCACCAGTGACGGACAGGAGTTGAACACTGAAGCTTTCTTT
>TRBV7-6|15|TRBJ2-7|few|NA
CASSLGDTPSYEQYF
TGTGCCAGCAGCTTAGGAGACACACCCTCCTACGAGCAGTACTTC
>TRBV20-1|15|TRBJ2-1|few|TRBD2
CSARFVERGGREQFF
TGCAGTGCTAGATTCGTAGAGCGGGGGGGACGAGAGCAGTTCTTC
>TRBV11-1|16|TRBJ2-7|NA|TRBD2
CASSSQTSGRALEQYF
TGTGCCAGCAGCTCCCAGACTAGCGGGAGGGCCCTGGAGCAGTACTTC
>TRBV19|15|TRBJ2-1|many|TRBD2
CAASGGRILDNEQFF
TGTGCCGCCAGCGGCGGGAGGATTCTTGACAATGAGCAGTTCTTC
>TRBV24-1|15|TRBJ1-5|NA|NA
CATSGTDRGDQPQHF
TGTGCCACCAGTGGGACGGACCGTGGGGATCAGCCCCAGCATTTT
>TRBV5-1|15|TRBJ2-2|few|NA
CASSRVSPNTGELFF
TGCGCCAGCAGCCGGGTCTCCCCGAACACCGGGGAGCTGTTTTTT
>TRBV7-2|11|TRBJ2-1|many|NA
CASSSSGEQFF
TGTGCCAGCAGCTCGTCGGGTGAGCAGTTCTTC
>TRBV10-3|15|TRBJ2-5|NA|NA
CAISEGGAYQETQYF
TGTGCCATCAGTGAGGGCGGGGCCTATCAAGAGACCCAGTACTTC
>TRBV19|14|TRBJ2-3|medium-sized|TRBD2
CASTSGGGGDTQYF
TGTGCCAGTACCTCTGGGGGGGGAGGAGATACGCAGTATTTT
>TRBV10-3|12|TRBJ2-7|few|NA
CAISESTTEQYF
TGTGCCATCAGTGAGTCGACTACCGAGCAGTACTTC
>TRBV13|13|TRBJ2-7|NA|TRBD1
CASSLEDRAEQYF
TGTGCCAGCAGCTTAGAAGACAGGGCCGAGCAGTACTTC
>TRBV20-1|13|TRBJ1-5|NA|NA
CSARGRFNQPQHF
TGCAGTGCTAGAGGTCGATTCAATCAGCCCCAGCATTTT
>TRBV7-2|17|TRBJ2-1|few|TRBD2
CASSRGTSGGGYNEQFF
TGTGCCAGCAGCCGAGGGACTAGCGGGGGGGGATACAATGAGCAGTTCTTC
>TRBV10-3|14|TRBJ2-5|once|TRBD2
CATGTSGGQETQYF
TGTGCCACGGGGACTAGCGGGGGGCAAGAGACCCAGTACTTC
>TRBV7-9|14|TRBJ2-3|NA|NA
CASSFQGSTDTQYF
TGTGCCAGCAGCTTTCAGGGGTCGACAGATACGCAGTATTTT
>TRBV19|16|TRBJ2-2|medium-sized|TRBD1
CASSLNRGRVTGELFF
TGTGCCAGTAGCCTCAACAGGGGGCGGGTCACCGGGGAGCTGTTTTTT
>TRBV30|15|TRBJ1-4|many|NA
CAWSVGSVGGEKLFF
TGTGCCTGGAGTGTCGGCTCCGTGGGCGGTGAAAAACTGTTTTTT
>TRBV15|16|TRBJ2-3|few|TRBD2
CATNSRGGGGADTQYF
TGTGCCACCAACTCCCGAGGCGGGGGGGGCGCAGATACGCAGTATTTT
>TRBV19|13|TRBJ1-2|many|NA
CASSITAQYGYTF
TGTGCCAGTAGTATAACAGCTCAGTATGGCTACACCTTC
>TRBV20-1|14|TRBJ2-3|once|NA
CSARAGASTDTQYF
TGCAGTGCTAGAGCCGGCGCTAGCACAGATACGCAGTATTTT
>TRBV7-9|13|TRBJ2-7|NA|TRBD1
CASSAGQGHEQYF
TGTGCCAGCAGTGCCGGACAGGGCCACGAGCAGTACTTC